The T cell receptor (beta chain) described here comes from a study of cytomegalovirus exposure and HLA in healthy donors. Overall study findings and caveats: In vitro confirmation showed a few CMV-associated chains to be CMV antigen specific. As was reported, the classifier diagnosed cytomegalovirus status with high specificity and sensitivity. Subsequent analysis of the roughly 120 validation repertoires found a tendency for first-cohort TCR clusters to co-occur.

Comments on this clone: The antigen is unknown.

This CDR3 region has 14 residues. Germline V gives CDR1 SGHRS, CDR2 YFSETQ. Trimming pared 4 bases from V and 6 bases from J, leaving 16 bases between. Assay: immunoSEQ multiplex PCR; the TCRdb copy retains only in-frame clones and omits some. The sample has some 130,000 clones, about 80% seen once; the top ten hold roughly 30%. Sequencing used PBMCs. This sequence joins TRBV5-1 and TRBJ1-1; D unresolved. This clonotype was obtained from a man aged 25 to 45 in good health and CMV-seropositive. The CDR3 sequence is CASSPQTNSPEAFF. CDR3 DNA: TGCGCCAGCAGCCCGCAAACCAACAGTCCTGAAGCTTTCTTT.